The 9 T cell receptor beta chains below come from one sample, sequenced in a study of blood T cell repertoires in COVID-19. Generated by immunoSEQ multiplex PCR, the TCRdb table keeps only in-frame clones and is missing some. The repertoire has around 340,000 clones, around 83% of them found once; the top ten carry 2.5% to 3%. The sequenced material came from peripheral blood. The receptors stem from a young man with active or convalescent COVID-19.

Here the CDR3 reads CAIFGQGAYGYTF. CDR3 nucleotide sequence: TGTGCCATCTTCGGGCAGGGGGCCTATGGCTACACCTTC. This chain links TRBV10-3 with TRBJ1-2; 8 bases align to TRBD1. CDR1 and CDR2 (germline): ENHRY, SYGVKD. V gave up 8 bases and J gave up 4 bases; unmatched junction bases: 6. The CDR3 runs to 13 residues.

J is TRBJ1-5 and V is TRBV7-3; D ambiguous. Trimming shortened V by 10 bases and J by 2 bases, and 12 bases separated the two germline ends. The CDR3 runs to 13 residues. Germline V CDR1 and CDR2: SGHTA, FQGTGA. CDR3 bases: TGTGCCACCGCCCCGTCGGGCAATCAGCCCCAGCATTTT. Translation: CATAPSGNQPQHF.

The rearrangement links TRBV5-1 to TRBJ2-3; 11 positions match TRBD2. Germline CDR1 and CDR2: SGHRS and YFSETQ. The V gene end was trimmed by 3 bases and the J gene end by 5 bases; junction bases not matched to a gene: 5. The CDR3 is made up of 15 amino acids. This CDR3 is CASSSTSGEVDTQYF. CDR3 sequence (DNA): TGCGCCAGCAGCTCGACTAGCGGGGAGGTAGATACGCAGTATTTT.

The chain recombines TRBV19 with TRBJ2-1; TRBD2 agrees at 9 bases. Looked up from germline, CDR1 is LNHDA and CDR2 is SQIVND (reference sequence). The V segment lost 5 bases and the J segment 9 bases; nucleotides outside the gene matches: 11. The CDR3 has 15 amino acids. This CDR3 reads CASSPSSGRRSEQFF. Written as DNA, the CDR3 is TGTGCCAGTAGTCCCTCGAGCGGGAGGCGGAGTGAGCAGTTCTTC.

This chain joins TRBV7-2 and TRBJ2-1; D is possibly TRBD1 (5 bases). Germline V lookup: CDR1 SGHTA, CDR2 FQGNSA. Trimming left V 2 bases short and J 6 bases short, with 8 bases between. The CDR3 consists of 13 residues. In nucleotides, the CDR3 is TGTGCCAGCAGCTTATACCAGGGCAATGAGCAGTTCTTC. Its translation is CASSLYQGNEQFF.

V is TRBV19 and J is TRBJ1-1, with D unclear. Germline V gene lookup returns CDR1 LNHDA and CDR2 SQIVND (reference sequence). V lost 0 bases and J 0 bases, leaving 8 bases between the germline ends. The CDR3 contains 15 residues. The DNA of the CDR3 is TGTGCCAGTAGTATAGATGCAGGCATGAACACTGAAGCTTTCTTT. Translating gives CASSIDAGMNTEAFF.

This chain connects TRBV4-3 to TRBJ2-2; possible D gene TRBD2, 6 bases. From germline, CDR1 is LGHNA and CDR2 YSLEER. Between the trimmed V and J ends, which lost 4 bases and 5 bases, there was a span of 17 bases. This CDR3 has 16 amino acids. The CDR3 bases are TGCGCCAGCAGCCCAGGGTTAGGTGGGGGGACCGGGGAGCTGTTTTTT. Translating it yields CASSPGLGGGTGELFF.

This chain connects TRBV9 to TRBJ1-3; no firm D call. V lost 3 bases and J lost 0, with 10 bases in between. The CDR3 loop spans 15 amino acids. Per germline, CDR1 SGDLS and CDR2 YYNGEE. The CDR3 region is CASSGLLSSGNTIYF. The CDR3 DNA reads as TGTGCCAGCAGCGGTTTACTGAGCTCTGGAAACACCATATATTTT.

The sample holds a few counts of this clone. The chain links TRBV12-5 to TRBJ1-1; TRBD1 is a possible D gene (6 bases). Looked up from germline, CDR1 is LGHNT and CDR2 is FRNRAP. Trimming removed 6 bases at V and 5 bases at J, with 25 bases between. The CDR3 has 17 amino acids. CDR3 coding DNA: TGTGCTAGTGGCCCCCCTAATACAGGGAGAGGAGGAACTGAAGCTTTCTTT. Translation gives CASGPPNTGRGGTEAFF.